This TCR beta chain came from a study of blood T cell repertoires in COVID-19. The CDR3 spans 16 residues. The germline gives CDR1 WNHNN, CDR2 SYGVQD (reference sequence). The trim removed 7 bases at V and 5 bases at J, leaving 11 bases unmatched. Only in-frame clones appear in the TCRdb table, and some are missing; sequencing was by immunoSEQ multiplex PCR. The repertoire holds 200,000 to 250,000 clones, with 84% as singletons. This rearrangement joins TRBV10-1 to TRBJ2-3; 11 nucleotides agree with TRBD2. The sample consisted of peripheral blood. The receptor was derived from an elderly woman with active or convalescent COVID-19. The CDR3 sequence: CASNYSGRVLKDTQYF. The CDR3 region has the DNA TGCGCCAGCAACTATAGCGGGAGGGTTTTGAAAGATACGCAGTATTTT.